What follows describes a single T cell receptor (beta chain). This sample is drawn from a study of blood T cell repertoires in COVID-19. TCRdb keeps only in-frame clones here, not all; method: immunoSEQ multiplex PCR. The table has around 300,000 clones, roughly 88% seen once; the top ten hold about 5%. This TCR was sampled from a man younger than 45 who had recovered from COVID-19. The sequencing sample was made of PBMCs or T cells enriched from blood (not recorded which).

The DNA of the CDR3 is TGTGCCAGCAGCTTGATGGGGACAGGGTTAGATGGCTACACCTTC. Residues: CASSLMGTGLDGYTF. The chain uses TRBV7-9 and TRBJ1-2; the match to TRBD1 covers 9 bases. Germline-derived CDR1 and CDR2 are SEHNR and FQNEAQ (reference sequence). V lost 3 bases and J lost 6; bases outside the gene matches: 8. This CDR3 has 15 amino acids. Supplemented by reference TRBV7-9 and TRBJ1-2, the full variable domain reads DTGVSQNPRHKITKRGQNVTFRCDPISEHNRLYWYRQTLGQGPEFLTYFQNEAQLEKSRLLSDRFSAERPKGSFSTLEIQRTEQGDSAMYLCASSLMGTGLDGYTFGSGTRLTVV.